These 17 T cell receptor beta chains originate from one sample sequenced in a study of human T cells and chemical hapten exposure. The time point denotes: healthy volunteer bleed at 2 weeks. Total RNA was isolated from unfractionated whole blood. TCRdb used MiXCR to reprocess the RACE reads, holding one entry per CDR3 protein. The data contain roughly 130,000 distinct CDR3 sequences, approximately 9.1% of them singletons. Sequencing was performed on whole blood. The receptors were gathered from a male donor in good health. Some clones in this sample may be carry-over from other donors' samples.

This clonotype was counted only a few times. The V gene is TRBV7-8, the J gene TRBJ2-3, with TRBD1 matching over 9 bases. CDR1 SGHVS and CDR2 FQNEAQ come from the germline V gene. The CDR3 covers 16 residues. V was clipped by 5 bases and J by 2 bases; unmatched bases: 8. DNA for the CDR3: TGTGCCAGCAGCGGACGGAGGGACAGGGTCACAGATACGCAGTATTTT. Its protein product is CASSGRRDRVTDTQYF.

The genes are TRBV4-3 and TRBJ1-2; D not certain. Germline CDR1 LGHNA, CDR2 YSLEER. This CDR3 spans 15 amino acids. V was cut by 0 bases and J by 0 bases, with 8 bases left in between. In DNA, the CDR3 is TGCGCCAGCAGCCAAGAAACACAGACTAACTATGGCTACACCTTC. This translates into CASSQETQTNYGYTF.

The rearrangement links TRBV12-3 or TRBV12-4 to TRBJ1-3, with D uncertain. This CDR3 has 12 amino acids. Trimming left V 7 bases short and J 9 bases short, with 13 bases between. DNA for the CDR3: TGTGCCAGCAAATACGGCGGAGGCACCATATATTTT. It translates to CASKYGGGTIYF.

This clonotype was seen only a few times. The chain links TRBV10-3 to TRBJ2-7; 7 bases agree with TRBD1. V was clipped by 2 bases and J by 5 bases; unmatched bases: 3. The CDR3 spans 13 residues. Germline lookup yields CDR1 ENHRY and CDR2 SYGVKD. The chain's CDR3 is CAISERGPHEQYF. The DNA of the CDR3 is TGTGCCATCAGTGAGAGGGGGCCCCACGAGCAGTACTTC.

The chain links TRBV5-1 to TRBJ2-5; 8 bases match TRBD2. CDR3 length: 15 amino acids. Germline V lookup: CDR1 SGHRS, CDR2 YFSETQ. The J segment lost 1 base and the V segment lost 4 bases, leaving 6 bases of the junction unmatched. CDR3 region: CASSRELAVQETQYF. The CDR3 bases are TGCGCCAGCAGCCGGGAACTAGCGGTCCAAGAGACCCAGTACTTC.

Comments on this clonotype: Sequence at one end of the junction differs from germline and may be a read error. The V and J genes are TRBV18 and TRBJ2-1; 10 bases match TRBD2. This CDR3 is built from 15 residues. Germline-derived CDR1 and CDR2 are KGHSH and LQKENI. Written as DNA, the CDR3 is TGTGCCGGCTCCCCTAGCGGGAGCTCCTACAATGAGCAGTTCTTC. It translates to CAGSPSGSSYNEQFF.

Turning to this clonotype: At one boundary the junction diverges from the germline segment, which might be a read error. The chain employs TRBV7-2 and TRBJ2-1; perhaps TRBD2 as D (7 bases). The CDR3 covers 15 residues. The germline CDR1 and CDR2 sequences are SGHTA and FQGNSA. CDR3 residues: CAGSLSSGGGYEQFF. The CDR3, as DNA: TGTGCCGGCAGCCTATCTAGCGGAGGGGGTTATGAGCAGTTCTTC.

This clonotype was counted between two and nine times. CDR3 sequence (DNA): TGTGCCAGCAGCTTGGTGGCACTGGGCTACGAGCAGTACTTC. Protein sequence: CASSLVALGYEQYF. V and J are TRBV7-9 and TRBJ2-7; D is ambiguous. The CDR3 length is 14 residues. With 3 bases removed from V and 3 bases from J, the gap between germline ends came to 12 bases. Germline CDR1 reads SEHNR; CDR2 reads FQNEAQ (reference sequence).

This clonotype was seen repeatedly, ten times or more. The chain carries TRBV2 and TRBJ2-7; possible D gene TRBD1, 6 bases. In germline, CDR1 is SNHLY, CDR2 FYNNEI. The CDR3 contains 13 residues. V was shortened by 3 bases and J by 2 bases, with 8 bases between the two germline ends. Here the CDR3 DNA reads TGTGCCAGCAGTGAGACAGGCACCTACGAGCAGTACTTC. As protein: CASSETGTYEQYF.

In its sample, this clonotype was seen a few times. The J gene is TRBJ2-7, the V gene TRBV4-2, with 7 bases aligning to TRBD1. Germline V gene lookup returns CDR1 LGHNA and CDR2 YNFKEQ. This CDR3 region has 14 residues. The J segment lost 7 bases and the V segment lost 3 bases, leaving 9 bases of the junction unmatched. The CDR3, as DNA: TGTGCCAGCAGCCACGCTGACAGGGACCGAGAGCAGTACTTC. This translates into CASSHADRDREQYF.

This clonotype was observed many times. The rearrangement uses TRBV20-1 and TRBJ2-2; TRBD1 matches 10 bases. The CDR3 sequence is 13 residues long. Germline assignment: CDR1 DFQATT and CDR2 SNEGSKA (reference sequence). The V and J ends lost 5 bases and 7 bases, in that order; junction bases with no gene match: 4. For the CDR3, the DNA is TGCAGTGCTTCAGGGACAGGGGTCGGGGAGCTGTTTTTT. It encodes CSASGTGVGELFF.

The V call is TRBV15, the J call TRBJ2-1; D possibly corresponds to TRBD2 (6 bases). The CDR3 has 15 residues. Looked up from germline, CDR1 is LNHNV and CDR2 is YYDKDF (reference sequence). V was shortened by 5 bases and J by 8 bases, with 19 bases between the two germline ends. The CDR3 protein is CATSSRLVLIDEQFF. The CDR3 DNA follows: TGTGCCACCAGCTCCCGACTAGTCCTCATCGATGAGCAGTTCTTC.

This clonotype was found many times. The chain links TRBV7-2 to TRBJ2-7; 9 bases align to TRBD1. Germline lookup yields CDR1 SGHTA and CDR2 FQGNSA. The junction had 3 bases not matched to a gene; V was cut back by 3 bases and J by 0 bases. CDR3 size: 15 residues. CDR3 DNA: TGTGCCAGCAGCTTGGGGGACAGGGACTCCTACGAGCAGTACTTC. It is translated as CASSLGDRDSYEQYF.

This clonotype has only a few counts. The chain recombines TRBV20-1 with TRBJ2-3; possible D gene TRBD2, 5 bases. V was pared by 1 base and J by 0 bases, with 8 bases between. Germline V CDR1 and CDR2: DFQATT, SNEGSKA (reference sequence). CDR3 length: 14 amino acids. This CDR3 is CSARAGSSTDTQYF. CDR3 nucleotide sequence: TGCAGTGCTAGAGCGGGATCTAGCACAGATACGCAGTATTTT.

This clonotype was seen a few times. DNA of the CDR3: TGCAGTGCTAGTGGACAGGGGTACAATGAGCAGTTCTTC. As protein: CSASGQGYNEQFF. The chain combines TRBV20-1 with TRBJ2-1, with 9 bases lining up with TRBD1. V lost 3 bases, J lost 4 bases, and 1 base stayed unmatched. This CDR3 comprises 13 residues. Germline-derived CDR1 and CDR2 are DFQATT and SNEGSKA (reference sequence).

This clonotype came up a few times. V is TRBV20-1 and J is TRBJ1-2; D may be TRBD1 (5 bases). Germline V gives CDR1 DFQATT, CDR2 SNEGSKA (reference sequence). The V and J ends lost 3 bases and 8 bases respectively, with 22 bases between them. There are 15 residues in the CDR3. CDR3 in amino acids: CSARGQTEGLGGYTF. Written as DNA, the CDR3 is TGCAGTGCTAGGGGCCAGACAGAAGGCCTCGGCGGCTACACCTTC.

The chain has TRBV20-1 and TRBJ2-4, with D possibly matching TRBD1 (5 bases). The CDR3 spans 14 residues. Between the trimmed V and J ends, which lost 6 bases and 1 base, there was a span of 13 bases. The germline V gene has CDR1 DFQATT and CDR2 SNEGSKA (reference sequence). CDR3 nucleotides: TGCAGTGCCCAGGGTATCCTGGCCAAAAACATTCAGTACTTC. Protein: CSAQGILAKNIQYF.